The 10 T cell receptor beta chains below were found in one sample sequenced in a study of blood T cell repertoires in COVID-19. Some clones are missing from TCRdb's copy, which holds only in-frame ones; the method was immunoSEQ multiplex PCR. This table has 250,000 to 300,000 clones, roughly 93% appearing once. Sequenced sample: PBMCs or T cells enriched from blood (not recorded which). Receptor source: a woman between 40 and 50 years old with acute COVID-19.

CDR3 coding DNA: TGTGCCAGCAGGCCTCCTACAGGGTACGATTCACCCCTCCACTTT. Translation: CASRPPTGYDSPLHF. V and J are TRBV6-5 and TRBJ1-6; D possibly corresponds to TRBD1 (6 bases). Trimming pared 6 bases from V and 8 bases from J, leaving 17 bases between. Germline CDR1 is MNHEY and CDR2 is SVGAGI. This CDR3 region has 15 residues.

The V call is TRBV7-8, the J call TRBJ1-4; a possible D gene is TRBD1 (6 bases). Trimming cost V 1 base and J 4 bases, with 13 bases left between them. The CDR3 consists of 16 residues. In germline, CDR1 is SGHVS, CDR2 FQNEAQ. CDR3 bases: TGTGCCAGCAGCTTAGAGTGGGACACTGGTAATGAAAAACTGTTTTTT. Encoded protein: CASSLEWDTGNEKLFF.

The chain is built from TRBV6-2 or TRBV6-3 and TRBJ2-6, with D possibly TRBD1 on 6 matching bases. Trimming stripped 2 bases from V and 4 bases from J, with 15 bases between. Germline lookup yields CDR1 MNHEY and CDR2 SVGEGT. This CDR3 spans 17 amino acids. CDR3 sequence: CASSYKLHRAGANVLTF. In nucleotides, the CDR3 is TGTGCCAGCAGTTACAAATTACACAGGGCCGGGGCCAACGTCCTGACTTTC.

The CDR3, as DNA: TGCAGCGACCGACAGGGCTTGAACACTGAAGCTTTCTTT. This sequence encodes CSDRQGLNTEAFF. V gene TRBV29-1 combines with J gene TRBJ1-1, with TRBD1 matching 7 bases. Trimming at V came to 7 bases and at J to 0 bases, leaving 5 bases not matched to a gene. This CDR3 is built from 13 residues. Germline CDR1 and CDR2: SQVTM and ANQGSEA.

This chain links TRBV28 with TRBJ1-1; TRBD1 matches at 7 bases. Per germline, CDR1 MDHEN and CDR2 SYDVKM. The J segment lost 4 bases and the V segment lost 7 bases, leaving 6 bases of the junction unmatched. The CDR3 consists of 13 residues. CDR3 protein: CASTRQGGTEAFF. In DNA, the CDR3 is TGTGCCAGCACTCGACAGGGAGGCACTGAAGCTTTCTTT.

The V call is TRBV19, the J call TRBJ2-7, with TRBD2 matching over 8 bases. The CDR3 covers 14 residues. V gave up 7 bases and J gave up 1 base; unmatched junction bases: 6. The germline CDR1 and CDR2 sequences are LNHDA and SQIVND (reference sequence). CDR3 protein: CASTGQRGSYEQYF. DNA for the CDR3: TGTGCCAGTACTGGACAGCGGGGGTCCTACGAGCAGTACTTC.

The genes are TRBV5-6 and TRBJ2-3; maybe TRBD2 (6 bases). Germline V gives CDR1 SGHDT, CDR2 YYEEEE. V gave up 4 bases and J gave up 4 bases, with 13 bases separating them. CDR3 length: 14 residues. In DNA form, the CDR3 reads TGTGCCAGCAGCCTCGGGGGAGGCGCAGATACGCAGTATTTT. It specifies CASSLGGGADTQYF. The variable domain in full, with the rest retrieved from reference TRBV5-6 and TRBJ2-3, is DAGVTQSPTHLIKTRGQQVTLRCSPKSGHDTVSWYQQALGQGPQFIFQYYEEEERQRGNFPDRFSGHQFPNYSSELNVNALLLGDSALYLCASSLGGGADTQYFGPGTRLTVL.

The CDR3 reads CAVGGESGQPQHF. The DNA for the CDR3 is TGTGCCGTAGGAGGGGAATCGGGGCAGCCCCAGCATTTT. This chain links TRBV12-3 or TRBV12-4 with TRBJ1-5, with a weak D call TRBD1 (5 bases). The CDR3 runs to 13 residues. Trimming removed 11 bases from V and 7 bases from J, with 18 bases in between.

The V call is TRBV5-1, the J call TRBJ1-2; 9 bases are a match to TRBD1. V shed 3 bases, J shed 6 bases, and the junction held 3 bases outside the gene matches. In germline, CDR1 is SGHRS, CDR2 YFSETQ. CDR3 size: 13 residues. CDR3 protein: CASSWTGADGYTF. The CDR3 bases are TGCGCCAGCAGCTGGACAGGGGCGGATGGCTACACCTTC.

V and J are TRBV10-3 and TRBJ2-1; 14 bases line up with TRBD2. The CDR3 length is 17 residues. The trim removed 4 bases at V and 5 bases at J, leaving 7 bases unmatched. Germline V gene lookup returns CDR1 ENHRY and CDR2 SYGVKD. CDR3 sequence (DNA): TGTGCCATCAGTGCGACGATGACTAGCGGGGGGGACAATGAGCAGTTCTTC. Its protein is CAISATMTSGGDNEQFF.